These 9 T cell receptor beta chains share one sample of origin, sequenced in a study of chemoradiotherapy in HPV16-positive cancers. The method was immunoSEQ multiplex PCR; TCRdb's version includes in-frame clones alone and lacks a portion of them. The top ten hold approximately 12% of the sample, which has roughly 3,900 clones, almost 80% seen once. The sequencing here drew on tumor tissue, taken from a patient who underwent chemoradiotherapy. The receptors derive from a human donor with HPV-associated anogenital cancer.

This clone was seen more than once but under ten times. The genes are TRBV11-2 and TRBJ1-4, with D perhaps TRBD1 (5 bases). V dropped 5 bases and J dropped 6 bases, with 13 bases sitting between them. Germline loops: CDR1 SGHAT, CDR2 FQNNGV. This CDR3 is 14 amino acids long. CDR3 nucleotide sequence: TGTGCCAGCAGCCCGCAGGGAAGGCATGAAAAACTGTTTTTT. Residues: CASSPQGRHEKLFF.

The count of this clone is one. This chain connects TRBV15 to TRBJ2-1; TRBD1 matches at 7 bases. Germline V lookup: CDR1 LNHNV, CDR2 YYDKDF (reference sequence). The trim removed 2 bases at V and 0 bases at J, leaving 4 bases unmatched. This CDR3 has 16 amino acids. CDR3 amino acids: CATSRTTGSSYNEQFF. The CDR3 region has the DNA TGTGCCACCAGCAGAACGACAGGGAGCTCCTACAATGAGCAGTTCTTC.

This clone appeared a single time. The CDR3 loop reads CASSVKPGGRNHEQFF. CDR3 bases: TGTGCCAGCAGTGTAAAACCGGGAGGACGTAACCATGAGCAGTTCTTC. This chain uses TRBV2 with TRBJ2-1, with TRBD2 matching over 7 bases. J lost 8 bases, V lost 4 bases, and 14 bases had no gene match. Looked up from germline, CDR1 is SNHLY and CDR2 is FYNNEI. CDR3 length equals 16 residues.

The chain is built from TRBV6-6 and TRBJ2-3, with D maybe TRBD1 (5 bases). CDR3 length: 14 residues. The germline CDR1 and CDR2 sequences are MNHNY and SVGAGI (reference sequence). V gave up 2 bases and J gave up 3 bases, with 9 bases separating them. The CDR3 sequence is CASSYGAATDTQYF. The CDR3 DNA reads TGTGCCAGCAGTTACGGGGCAGCTACAGATACGCAGTATTTT.

This sequence joins TRBV28 and TRBJ1-5, with D tentatively TRBD1 (5 bases). Trimming took 10 bases from V and 4 from J, leaving 14 bases between them. The CDR3 has 13 amino acids. Germline CDR1 is MDHEN and CDR2 is SYDVKM. The CDR3: CATQGRANQPQHF. In nucleotides, the CDR3 is TGTGCCACCCAGGGCAGGGCAAATCAGCCCCAGCATTTT.

The chain carries TRBV4-1 and TRBJ2-7; D may be TRBD2 (6 bases). This CDR3 has 14 amino acids. Germline lookup yields CDR1 MGHRA and CDR2 YSYEKL. Trimming shortened V by 1 base and J by 1 base, and 8 bases separated the two germline ends. For the CDR3, the DNA is TGCGCCAGCAGCCAAGGACTAGGTTCCTACGAGCAGTACTTC. As protein: CASSQGLGSYEQYF.

The chain couples TRBV11-3 to TRBJ2-7; D is perhaps TRBD2 (6 bases). Germline V CDR1 and CDR2: SGHNT, YENEEA. V dropped 2 bases and J dropped 0 bases, with 8 bases sitting between them. CDR3 size: 14 residues. The CDR3: CASSLRGLSYEQYF. DNA for the CDR3: TGTGCCAGCAGCTTACGGGGACTCTCCTACGAGCAGTACTTC. The full variable domain, in which reference TRBV11-3 and TRBJ2-7 provide the parts outside the CDR3, is EAGVVQSPRYKIIEKKQPVAFWCNPISGHNTLYWYLQNLGQGPELLIRYENEEAVDDSQLPKDRFSAERLKGVDSTLKIQPAELGDSAVYLCASSLRGLSYEQYFGPGTRLTVT.

V is TRBV6-6 and J is TRBJ1-5; TRBD1 matches 7 bases. The CDR3 is made up of 14 amino acids. Germline V gene data show CDR1 as MNHNY and CDR2 as SVGAGI (reference sequence). Trimming at V came to 2 bases and at J to 7 bases, leaving 5 bases not matched to a gene. The DNA for the CDR3 is TGTGCCAGCAGTTACAGGGGGCAGGAACAGCCCCAGCATTTT. This codes for CASSYRGQEQPQHF.

A remark on this clone: One end of the junction fails to match germline, which may point to a read error. The chain carries TRBV5-4 and TRBJ1-6; weak D call: TRBD1 (6 bases). Germline assignment: CDR1 SGHNT and CDR2 YYREEE (reference sequence). CDR3 size: 16 residues. This CDR3 is CASSLGGAGIVSPLHF. The CDR3 coding sequence is TGTGCCAGCAGTTTGGGGGGGGCAGGGATAGTTTCACCCCTCCACTTT.